These 28 T cell receptor beta chains share one sample of origin, sequenced in a study of CD8 T cells in Susac syndrome. RNA was extracted with the RNeasy kit, and a quantity of roughly 0.45 to 1 ug was reverse transcribed using random hexamers. One entry per CDR3 protein, called by TCRdb with MiXCR from the immunoSEQ multiplex PCR reads. The table includes 200,000 or so distinct CDR3 sequences, 90% to 95% detected once. Material for sequencing was CD4+ T cells from PBMCs. The receptors derive from a human donor with multiple sclerosis.

This chain links TRBV12-3 or TRBV12-4 with TRBJ2-5; D is uncertain. This CDR3 is built from 15 residues. Trimming removed 2 bases at V and 4 bases at J, with 14 bases between. The CDR3 bases are TGTGCCAGCAGTTTAAGTTCTGGCAGTACAGAGACCCAGTACTTC. Translated: CASSLSSGSTETQYF.

The chain couples TRBV5-1 to TRBJ2-7; 9 positions agree with TRBD1. Germline values: CDR1 SGHRS, CDR2 YFSETQ. The CDR3 is made up of 14 amino acids. Trimming cost V 4 bases and J 9 bases; bases outside gene matches: 11. CDR3 in DNA: TGCGCCAGCAGCCTGGGGGGACAGGGAAGGGCGCAGTACTTC. Translation gives CASSLGGQGRAQYF.

CDR3 coding DNA: TGTGCCAGCAGCCACCGACTACCCCAGGCCTACAATGAGCAGTTCTTC. Translated: CASSHRLPQAYNEQFF. This chain joins TRBV3-1 and TRBJ2-1, with D perhaps TRBD2 (5 bases). Germline assignment: CDR1 LGHDT and CDR2 YNNKEL (reference sequence). The CDR3 has 16 residues. V shed 3 bases and J shed 2 bases, with 14 bases lying between them.

This chain connects TRBV19 to TRBJ2-7; the match to TRBD2 covers 7 bases. From germline, CDR1 is LNHDA and CDR2 SQIVND (reference sequence). V lost 7 bases, J lost 2 bases, and 5 bases stayed unmatched. The CDR3 covers 13 residues. CDR3 nucleotides: TGTGCCAGTACCCCGGCGGGGGCCTACGAGCAGTACTTC. Its protein is CASTPAGAYEQYF.

The gene calls are TRBV29-1 and TRBJ2-3, with 7 bases identical to TRBD1. V was pared by 7 bases and J by 2 bases, with 3 bases of the junction left unmatched. The germline CDR1 and CDR2 sequences are SQVTM and ANQGSEA. The CDR3 covers 12 residues. As DNA, the CDR3 is TGCAGCGCCGGGACAGCCACAGATACGCAGTATTTT. Translating gives CSAGTATDTQYF.

This chain links TRBV6-2 or TRBV6-3 with TRBJ1-1, with D unclear. The CDR3 covers 11 residues. CDR1 is MNHEY, CDR2 SVGEGT, per germline. V shed 7 bases and J shed 4 bases, with 7 bases lying between them. This CDR3 reads CASTSRTEAFF. The CDR3 DNA reads TGTGCCAGCACATCACGCACTGAAGCTTTCTTT.

V usage is TRBV14 and J usage is TRBJ2-1; TRBD1 aligns across 7 bases. This CDR3 has 16 residues. Per germline, CDR1 SGHDN and CDR2 FVKESK. V lost 4 bases, J lost 0 bases, and 6 bases stayed unmatched. The CDR3: CASSRNRGRSYNEQFF. For the CDR3, the DNA is TGTGCCAGCAGCCGAAACAGGGGCCGCTCCTACAATGAGCAGTTCTTC.

This sequence joins TRBV9 and TRBJ2-2; a possible D gene is TRBD1 (5 bases). Germline loops: CDR1 SGDLS, CDR2 YYNGEE. Trimming cost V 0 bases and J 6 bases, with 9 bases left between them. This CDR3 has 14 amino acids. CDR3 nucleotide sequence: TGTGCCAGCAGCGTAGCTCAGGGTTCCGGGGAGCTGTTTTTT. It codes for CASSVAQGSGELFF.

The gene calls are TRBV7-9 and TRBJ2-4, with D perhaps given as TRBD1 or TRBD2 (5 bases each). Germline V gene sequence: CDR1 SEHNR, CDR2 FQNEAQ (reference sequence). This CDR3 contains 18 residues. V gave up 3 bases and J gave up 3 bases, with 21 bases separating them. This chain's CDR3 is CASSFRPLGESRKNIQYF. For the CDR3, the DNA is TGTGCCAGCAGCTTTAGGCCTCTGGGGGAATCCCGCAAAAACATTCAGTACTTC.

This clonotype was picked up one time. The chain has TRBV7-9 and TRBJ2-3, with TRBD2 as a possible D gene (7 bases). The CDR3 is made up of 15 amino acids. V was cut by 5 bases and J by 0 bases, with 12 bases left in between. Germline V CDR1 and CDR2: SEHNR, FQNEAQ (reference sequence). CDR3 nucleotides: TGTGCCAGCAGCCCGCGGGGGCGTAGCACAGATACGCAGTATTTT. Its protein product is CASSPRGRSTDTQYF.

This chain links TRBV12-3 or TRBV12-4 with TRBJ2-2; D is perhaps TRBD1 (5 bases). The CDR3 totals 13 residues. V lost 3 bases to trimming and J lost 8 bases, with 10 bases between them. The CDR3 here is CASSLQGSGELFF. The CDR3 bases are TGTGCCAGCAGTTTGCAGGGAAGTGGGGAGCTGTTTTTT.

The chain combines TRBV20-1 with TRBJ1-4; the D is unclear. Trimming pared 3 bases from V and 7 bases from J, leaving 12 bases between. CDR1 and CDR2 from the germline V gene are DFQATT and SNEGSKA (reference sequence). The CDR3 spans 13 residues. CDR3 DNA sequence: TGCAGTGCTAGGGAGACGCCCCGTGAAAAACTGTTTTTT. Its translation is CSARETPREKLFF.

The rearrangement links TRBV12-3 or TRBV12-4 to TRBJ1-2, with D uncertain. Trimming removed 5 bases from V and 6 bases from J, with 19 bases in between. This CDR3 comprises 15 residues. Written as DNA, the CDR3 is TGTGCCAGCAGTCTACCCGGCTTCAGCCCCCATGGCTACACCTTC. It translates to CASSLPGFSPHGYTF.

CDR3 in amino acids: CASVAGAIDTQYF. The CDR3 DNA sequence: TGTGCCAGCGTGGCGGGAGCAATAGATACGCAGTATTTT. The J gene is TRBJ2-3, the V gene TRBV7-9, with TRBD2 identical over 7 bases. Germline-derived CDR1 and CDR2 are SEHNR and FQNEAQ (reference sequence). V trimming: 8 bases; J trimming: 5 bases; junction bases outside the gene matches: 7. This CDR3 is 13 amino acids long.

The chain carries TRBV11-2 and TRBJ2-5; D unresolved. The CDR3 is made up of 14 amino acids. Germline V gene data show CDR1 as SGHAT and CDR2 as FQNNGV. V dropped 5 bases and J dropped 11 bases, with 21 bases sitting between them. Written as DNA, the CDR3 is TGTGCCAGCAGCCCCATCCAAGGGCCCAGTCCTCAGTACTTC. Encoded protein: CASSPIQGPSPQYF.

CDR3 in DNA: TGCAGTGCTAGACCCGGGACAGGGGACCCAGATACGCAGTATTTT. Its protein is CSARPGTGDPDTQYF. The V gene is TRBV20-1, the J gene TRBJ2-3, with 10 bases fitting TRBD1. Germline loops: CDR1 DFQATT, CDR2 SNEGSKA (reference sequence). The ends lost 2 bases at V and 4 bases at J; junction bases unmatched: 6. CDR3 length: 15 residues.

The chain combines TRBV20-1 with TRBJ1-2; weak D call: TRBD1 (5 bases). This CDR3 comprises 14 residues. V was trimmed by 5 bases and J by 0 bases, leaving 13 bases between them. Germline CDR1 and CDR2: DFQATT and SNEGSKA (reference sequence). CDR3 region: CSAPLGHTNYGYTF. The CDR3 DNA reads TGCAGTGCTCCACTTGGACACACTAACTATGGCTACACCTTC.

The genes are TRBV7-9 and TRBJ2-3, with D unclear. The CDR3 spans 13 residues. The V and J ends lost 1 base and 6 bases respectively, with 8 bases between them. In germline, CDR1 is SEHNR, CDR2 FQNEAQ (reference sequence). The CDR3 loop reads CASSLEYPDTQYF. Written as DNA, the CDR3 is TGTGCCAGCAGCTTAGAGTACCCCGATACGCAGTATTTT.

This clonotype appeared once. The chain employs TRBV5-1 and TRBJ1-2, with TRBD1 identical over 7 bases. This CDR3 region has 14 residues. The germline V gene encodes CDR1 SGHRS and CDR2 YFSETQ. Trimming cost V 3 bases and J 2 bases; bases outside gene matches: 4. CDR3 in DNA: TGCGCCAGCAGCTCGGGGACAGAAAACTATGGCTACACCTTC. As protein: CASSSGTENYGYTF.

V usage is TRBV27 and J usage is TRBJ2-2; possibly TRBD2 for D (5 bases). V was shortened by 3 bases and J by 5 bases, with 22 bases between the two germline ends. Germline CDR1 MNHEY, CDR2 SMNVEV (reference sequence). There are 18 residues in the CDR3. CDR3 in amino acids: CASSLSEGFFSGTGELFF. The CDR3 DNA is TGTGCCAGCAGTTTGAGCGAAGGGTTCTTTTCGGGGACCGGGGAGCTGTTTTTT.

The chain carries TRBV7-8 and TRBJ1-1; D is ambiguous. The V end was cut by 8 bases, the J end by 4 bases, with 11 bases between. The CDR3 consists of 12 residues. The germline V gene has CDR1 SGHVS and CDR2 FQNEAQ. This chain's CDR3 is CASAGPSTEAFF. CDR3 DNA sequence: TGTGCCAGCGCAGGCCCCAGCACTGAAGCTTTCTTT.

V is TRBV6-2 or TRBV6-3 and J is TRBJ2-6; D remains ambiguous. With 6 bases removed from V and 0 bases from J, the gap between germline ends came to 12 bases. This CDR3 is 16 amino acids long. From germline, CDR1 is MNHEY and CDR2 SVGEGT. DNA for the CDR3: TGTGCCAGCAGCACCCGACCCCTCTCTGGGGCCAACGTCCTGACTTTC. This translates into CASSTRPLSGANVLTF.

This chain uses TRBV29-1 with TRBJ1-1; TRBD1 matches 7 bases. V shed 7 bases, J shed 1 base, and the junction held 6 bases outside the gene matches. The CDR3 is made up of 13 amino acids. Germline V gene data show CDR1 as SQVTM and CDR2 as ANQGSEA. The CDR3: CSAGDSPNTEAFF. The CDR3 DNA reads as TGCAGCGCCGGGGACAGCCCGAACACTGAAGCTTTCTTT.

The rearrangement links TRBV30 to TRBJ2-1; 7 bases are shared with TRBD2. V lost 4 bases and J lost 4; bases outside the gene matches: 10. In germline, CDR1 is GTSNPN, CDR2 SVGIG (reference sequence). This CDR3 contains 15 residues. CDR3 sequence (DNA): TGTGCCTGGAACCTCGAGACTAGCTATTACAATGAGCAGTTCTTC. This sequence encodes CAWNLETSYYNEQFF.

This sequence joins TRBV11-2 and TRBJ2-1; D is unresolved. V lost 1 base to trimming and J lost 0 bases, with 10 bases between them. Germline-derived CDR1 and CDR2 are SGHAT and FQNNGV. The CDR3 runs 16 residues. The CDR3 sequence: CASSLVHSPSYNEQFF. The CDR3 DNA sequence: TGTGCCAGCAGCTTAGTGCATTCCCCCTCCTACAATGAGCAGTTCTTC.

The rearrangement joins TRBV3-1 to TRBJ1-1; D gene ambiguous. The germline V gene has CDR1 LGHDT and CDR2 YNNKEL (reference sequence). This CDR3 region has 13 residues. V gave up 4 bases and J gave up 11 bases, with 17 bases separating them. CDR3 amino acids: CASSPRNEAWAFF. The CDR3 DNA is TGTGCCAGCAGCCCCCGAAACGAAGCTTGGGCTTTCTTT.

The CDR3 loop reads CASNLRGYEQYF. The CDR3 DNA is TGTGCCAGCAATCTTAGAGGGTACGAGCAGTACTTC. The gene calls are TRBV28 and TRBJ2-7; TRBD2 is a possible D gene (5 bases). Deletions cut 7 bases from V and 4 bases from J, with 11 bases between. The CDR3 has 12 amino acids. CDR1 and CDR2 from the germline V gene are MDHEN and SYDVKM.

The V gene is TRBV4-1, the J gene TRBJ2-7; D tentatively fits TRBD1 or TRBD2 (5 bases each). CDR1 MGHRA and CDR2 YSYEKL come from the germline V gene. The CDR3 length is 15 residues. Trimming took off 1 base at V and 2 bases at J, with 12 bases between the two ends. DNA for the CDR3: TGCGCCAGCAGCCAAGTCGGGGCGAGGGCCTACGAGCAGTACTTC. Protein product: CASSQVGARAYEQYF.